This T cell receptor beta chain was profiled in a study of blood T cells in healthy people across ages. Study summary: Template switching captured about one barcoded beta molecule per two T cells. Study-wide results and caveats: Roughly linearly, TCR beta diversity per million T cells fell as age increased.

Sample-barcoded 5' priming and a J-beta primer mix drove a second PCR of about 7 to 12 cycles. Each TCR beta cDNA got a 12-nucleotide random molecular identifier. TCRdb fed the 5' RACE reads into MiXCR, producing one record per CDR3 protein. This table holds 450,000 to 700,000 distinct CDR3 sequences, 27% found once. About this clonotype: Its antigen is unknown.

V gave up 10 bases and J gave up 6 bases, with 14 bases separating them. Germline V gene data show CDR1 as ENHRY and CDR2 as SYGVKD. The CDR3 length is 12 residues. Sequencing input: blood. The chain uses TRBV10-3 and TRBJ2-3; the D gene could be TRBD1 or TRBD2 (5 bases each). The source is a woman aged 70 to 79 in good health. CDR3 in amino acids: CATRGGGDTQYF. In DNA form, the CDR3 reads TGTGCCACGAGGGGCGGAGGCGATACGCAGTATTTT.